The rows below give T cell receptor beta chains drawn from one sample of a study of OX40 agonist ivuxolimab in advanced cancers. This table comes from immunoSEQ multiplex PCR, and its TCRdb copy is limited to in-frame clones, with some not included. The sample yields tens of thousands of clones, more than 75% seen once. Sequenced material: CD4+ or CD8+ T cells sorted from blood, taken in a trial of the OX40 agonist ivuxolimab. The receptors stem from an adult with an advanced solid tumor such as melanoma, head and neck, liver or kidney cancer. Each CDR3 is given with its conserved first and last residue. Each record gives: D gene, clone size, J gene, V gene, CDR3 DNA, CDR3 protein. A D gene is named only where the DNA matches it firmly. The listing skips clone size in some rows; elsewhere it reads once, few, many or a size class.

D gene: NA
clone size: NA
J gene: TRBJ1-6
V gene: TRBV7-9
CDR3 DNA: TGTGCCAGCAGCTTATTGTCGGGGCTCGGGGGACCCCTCCACTTT
CDR3 protein: CASSLLSGLGGPLHF

D gene: TRBD2
clone size: few
J gene: TRBJ2-1
V gene: TRBV6-1
CDR3 DNA: TGTGCCAGCAGTGAATTCTTTAACCAAGCGGGGGGATCCAATGAGCAGTTCTTC
CDR3 protein: CASSEFFNQAGGSNEQFF

D gene: NA
clone size: few
J gene: TRBJ2-7
V gene: TRBV19
CDR3 DNA: TGTGCCAGTAGTAGTATCGGACAGAGCTACGAGCAGTACTTC
CDR3 protein: CASSSIGQSYEQYF

D gene: NA
clone size: NA
J gene: TRBJ1-5
V gene: TRBV21-1
CDR3 DNA: TGTGCCAGCAGCAATAGTACTCAGCCCCAGCATTTT
CDR3 protein: CASSNSTQPQHF

D gene: NA
clone size: once
J gene: TRBJ1-1
V gene: TRBV7-3
CDR3 DNA: TGTGCCAGCAGCGAAACCGGGAGTGAAGCTTTCTTT
CDR3 protein: CASSETGSEAFF

D gene: NA
clone size: once
J gene: TRBJ1-1
V gene: TRBV7-9
CDR3 DNA: TGTGCCAGCAGCCCGACAGAGGCTTTCTTT
CDR3 protein: CASSPTEAFF

D gene: TRBD1
clone size: NA
J gene: TRBJ1-1
V gene: TRBV18
CDR3 DNA: TGTGCCAGCTCACCCCAGGGGGTCAGGAACACTGAAGCTTTCTTT
CDR3 protein: CASSPQGVRNTEAFF

D gene: NA
clone size: NA
J gene: TRBJ2-7
V gene: TRBV7-9
CDR3 DNA: TGTGCCAGCAACTTAATAGCTTGGGGACCCCAACTTTTCTACGAGCAGTACTTC
CDR3 protein: CASNLIAWGPQLFYEQYF

D gene: NA
clone size: NA
J gene: TRBJ2-1
V gene: TRBV7-2
CDR3 DNA: TGTGCCAGCAGCTTAGAGTCGGGATACAATGAGCAGTTCTTC
CDR3 protein: CASSLESGYNEQFF

D gene: TRBD2
clone size: once
J gene: TRBJ2-3
V gene: TRBV2
CDR3 DNA: TGTGCCAGCAGGCCGCATCGCGGGAGACGGGCAGATACGCAGTATTTT
CDR3 protein: CASRPHRGRRADTQYF

D gene: TRBD2
clone size: NA
J gene: TRBJ2-1
V gene: TRBV6-9
CDR3 DNA: TGTGCCAGCAGAATTCCGGGACTAGCCGGCAGTGAGCAGTTCTTC
CDR3 protein: CASRIPGLAGSEQFF

D gene: NA
clone size: NA
J gene: TRBJ1-2
V gene: TRBV29-1
CDR3 DNA: TGCAGCGTTGACAGGGCCTATGGCTACACCTTC
CDR3 protein: CSVDRAYGYTF

D gene: NA
clone size: NA
J gene: TRBJ1-2
V gene: TRBV11-2
CDR3 DNA: TGTGCCAGCAGCTCCTTGACAGGCCTCTATGGCTACACCTTC
CDR3 protein: CASSSLTGLYGYTF

D gene: NA
clone size: NA
J gene: TRBJ2-7
V gene: TRBV4-1
CDR3 DNA: TGCGCCAGCAGCCATCGAGTGGACTACGAGCAGTACTTC
CDR3 protein: CASSHRVDYEQYF

D gene: TRBD2
clone size: NA
J gene: TRBJ2-1
V gene: TRBV19
CDR3 DNA: TGTGCCAGTAGTCGCCAGACTAGCGGCCCCTACAATGAGCAGTTCTTC
CDR3 protein: CASSRQTSGPYNEQFF

D gene: NA
clone size: NA
J gene: TRBJ1-3
V gene: TRBV6-5
CDR3 DNA: TGTGCCTCCAAGACGGACTCTGGAAACACCATATATTTT
CDR3 protein: CASKTDSGNTIYF

D gene: TRBD2
clone size: NA
J gene: TRBJ2-1
V gene: TRBV15
CDR3 DNA: TGTGCCACCAGCAGGACTAGCGGTTACAATGAGCAGTTCTTC
CDR3 protein: CATSRTSGYNEQFF

D gene: TRBD2
clone size: NA
J gene: TRBJ2-2
V gene: TRBV5-4
CDR3 DNA: TGTGCCAGCAGTACTGGGGGGACTACAACCGGGGAGCTGTTTTTT
CDR3 protein: CASSTGGTTTGELFF

D gene: NA
clone size: NA
J gene: TRBJ2-1
V gene: TRBV18
CDR3 DNA: TGTGCCAGCTCACCGATAGCAATCAACAATGAGCAGTTCTTC
CDR3 protein: CASSPIAINNEQFF

D gene: NA
clone size: few
J gene: TRBJ1-2
V gene: TRBV10-2
CDR3 DNA: TGCGCCAGCAGTGACCCAACGAACTATGGCTACACCTTC
CDR3 protein: CASSDPTNYGYTF

D gene: NA
clone size: NA
J gene: TRBJ1-1
V gene: TRBV29-1
CDR3 DNA: TGCAGCGTTGAATCCAACATGAACACTGAAGCTTTCTTT
CDR3 protein: CSVESNMNTEAFF

D gene: NA
clone size: NA
J gene: TRBJ2-7
V gene: TRBV28
CDR3 DNA: TGTGCCAGCAGTTTACTCTACGAGCAGTACTTC
CDR3 protein: CASSLLYEQYF

D gene: NA
clone size: NA
J gene: TRBJ1-1
V gene: TRBV30
CDR3 DNA: TGTGCCTGGAGCGCGACTTCCCTCGGCACTGAAGCTTTCTTT
CDR3 protein: CAWSATSLGTEAFF